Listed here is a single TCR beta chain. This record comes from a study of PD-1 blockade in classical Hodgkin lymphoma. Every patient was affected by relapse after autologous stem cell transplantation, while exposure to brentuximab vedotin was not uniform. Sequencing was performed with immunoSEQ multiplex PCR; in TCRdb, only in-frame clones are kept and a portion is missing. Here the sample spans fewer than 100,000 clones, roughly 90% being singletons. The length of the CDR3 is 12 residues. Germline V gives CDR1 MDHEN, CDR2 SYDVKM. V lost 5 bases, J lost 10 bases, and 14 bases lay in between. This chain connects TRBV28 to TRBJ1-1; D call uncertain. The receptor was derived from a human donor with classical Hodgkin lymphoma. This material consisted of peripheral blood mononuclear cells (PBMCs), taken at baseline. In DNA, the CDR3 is TGTGCCAGCAGTCCGGGTCTCCGGTCAGCTTTCTTT. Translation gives CASSPGLRSAFF.